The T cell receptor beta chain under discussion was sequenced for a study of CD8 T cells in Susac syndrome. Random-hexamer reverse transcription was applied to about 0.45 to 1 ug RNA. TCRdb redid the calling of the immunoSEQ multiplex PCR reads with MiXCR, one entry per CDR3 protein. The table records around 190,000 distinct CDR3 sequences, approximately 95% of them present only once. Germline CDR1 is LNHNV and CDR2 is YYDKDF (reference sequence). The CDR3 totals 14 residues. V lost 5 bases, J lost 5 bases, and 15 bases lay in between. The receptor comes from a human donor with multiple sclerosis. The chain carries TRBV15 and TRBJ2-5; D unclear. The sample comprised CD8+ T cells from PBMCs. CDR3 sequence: CATSPSGPRETQYF. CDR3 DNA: TGTGCCACCAGCCCATCGGGCCCACGGGAGACCCAGTACTTC. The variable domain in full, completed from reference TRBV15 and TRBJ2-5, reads DAMVIQNPRYQVTQFGKPVTLSCSQTLNHNVMYWYQQKSSQAPKLLFHYYDKDFNNEADTPDNFQSRRPNTSFCFLDIRSPGLGDTAMYLCATSPSGPRETQYFGPGTRLLVL.